This is a list of T cell receptor beta chains from one sample in a study of T cell changes during pregnancy in multiple sclerosis. TCRdb's table, derived via immunoSEQ multiplex PCR, lists solely in-frame clones and lacks some. The top ten clones hold 0.6% to 0.8% of a sample with some 57,000 clones, roughly nine tenths of them seen once. Sequencing was performed on CD4+ T cells from peripheral blood mononuclear cells, taken in the first trimester of pregnancy. These receptors were obtained from a female donor with multiple sclerosis, enrolled in a pregnancy study. Each CDR3 is given with its conserved first and last residue. The order of the fields is J gene, clone size, D gene, V gene, CDR3 protein, CDR3 DNA. D genes are given only for firm matches. Clone size is given for some rows only: seen once, a few or many times, or a class if the clone is expanded.

J: TRBJ2-5
size: -
D: -
V: TRBV9
CDR3: CASSFLGGQQETQYF
DNA: TGTGCCAGCAGCTTTCTGGGGGGACAGCAAGAGACCCAGTACTTC

J: TRBJ2-2
size: -
D: -
V: TRBV2
CDR3: CASSEIYSGNANTGELFF
DNA: TGTGCCAGCAGTGAAATTTACTCGGGGAACGCGAACACCGGGGAGCTGTTTTTT

J: TRBJ1-5
size: -
D: -
V: TRBV19
CDR3: CASSSVGQPQHF
DNA: TGTGCCAGTAGTTCTGTCGGTCAGCCCCAGCATTTT

J: TRBJ2-1
size: few
D: TRBD2
V: TRBV29-1
CDR3: CSVQGLADEQFF
DNA: TGCAGCGTCCAGGGACTAGCGGATGAGCAGTTCTTC

J: TRBJ2-3
size: -
D: TRBD1
V: TRBV29-1
CDR3: CSARDRGYTDTQYF
DNA: TGCAGCGCACGGGACAGGGGGTACACAGATACGCAGTATTTT

J: TRBJ2-7
size: -
D: -
V: TRBV12-5
CDR3: CASVGSLSYEQYF
DNA: TGTGCTAGTGTTGGCAGTCTCTCCTACGAGCAGTACTTC

J: TRBJ2-7
size: -
D: TRBD1
V: TRBV5-5
CDR3: CASSLVAGGPYEQYF
DNA: TGTGCCAGCAGCTTGGTTGCAGGGGGTCCCTACGAGCAGTACTTC

J: TRBJ2-3
size: -
D: -
V: TRBV5-8
CDR3: CASSLGVIADTQYF
DNA: TGTGCCAGCAGCTTGGGAGTGATCGCAGATACGCAGTATTTT

J: TRBJ2-7
size: -
D: TRBD1
V: TRBV6-5
CDR3: CASRLPGQGYYEQYF
DNA: TGTGCCAGCAGGCTTCCGGGACAGGGCTACTACGAGCAGTACTTC

J: TRBJ1-5
size: few
D: -
V: TRBV7-2
CDR3: CASSSQFDQPQHF
DNA: TGTGCCAGCAGCTCACAGTTCGATCAGCCCCAGCATTTT

J: TRBJ1-5
size: few
D: -
V: TRBV6-1
CDR3: CASSGTANQPQHF
DNA: TGTGCCAGCAGTGGGACAGCTAATCAGCCCCAGCATTTT

J: TRBJ2-2
size: -
D: TRBD1
V: TRBV18
CDR3: CASSPATRQGTGELFF
DNA: TGTGCCAGCTCACCTGCTACTCGACAGGGAACCGGGGAGCTGTTTTTT

J: TRBJ2-3
size: -
D: -
V: TRBV5-6
CDR3: CASSHRAVIDTQYF
DNA: TGTGCCAGCAGCCACAGGGCTGTGATAGATACGCAGTATTTT

J: TRBJ2-5
size: -
D: TRBD2
V: TRBV5-6
CDR3: CASSARTSGTGFGETQYF
DNA: TGTGCCAGCAGCGCTCGGACTAGCGGGACGGGGTTCGGCGAGACCCAGTACTTC

J: TRBJ1-2
size: once
D: -
V: TRBV5-5
CDR3: CASSLQGSYGYTF
DNA: TGTGCCAGCAGCTTGCAGGGGTCCTATGGCTACACCTTC

J: TRBJ1-1
size: -
D: TRBD1
V: TRBV19
CDR3: CASSMFGQGVTEAFF
DNA: TGTGCCAGTAGTATGTTCGGACAGGGGGTCACTGAAGCTTTCTTT

J: TRBJ2-6
size: -
D: -
V: TRBV2
CDR3: CASSTRWPGANVLTF
DNA: TGTGCCAGCAGTACTAGATGGCCCGGGGCCAACGTCCTGACTTTC

J: TRBJ1-5
size: -
D: -
V: TRBV5-1
CDR3: CASRLHTGDNQPQHF
DNA: TGCGCCAGCAGGTTACATACAGGAGACAATCAGCCCCAGCATTTT

J: TRBJ1-3
size: -
D: TRBD1
V: TRBV19
CDR3: CASSIARDRGGNTIYF
DNA: TGTGCCAGTAGTATCGCCCGAGACAGGGGAGGAAACACCATATATTTT

J: TRBJ1-4
size: -
D: TRBD1
V: TRBV6-1
CDR3: CASDFGTDTEKLFF
DNA: TGTGCCAGCGATTTCGGGACAGATACTGAAAAACTGTTTTTT

J: TRBJ2-2
size: once
D: TRBD1
V: TRBV9
CDR3: CASSRRTGLTAGELFF
DNA: TGTGCCAGCAGCAGACGGACAGGGTTGACCGCCGGGGAGCTGTTTTTT

J: TRBJ1-4
size: -
D: TRBD1
V: TRBV5-6
CDR3: CASSSDRGREKLFF
DNA: TGTGCCAGCAGCTCGGACAGGGGGCGCGAAAAACTGTTTTTT

J: TRBJ2-3
size: -
D: -
V: TRBV7-2
CDR3: CASSPPRSVRGATQYF
DNA: TGTGCCAGCAGCCCCCCCCGGTCGGTTCGTGGAGCTACGCAGTATTTT

J: TRBJ1-2
size: -
D: -
V: TRBV14
CDR3: CASSHSLVSYGYTF
DNA: TGTGCCAGCAGCCACAGTTTGGTTTCCTATGGCTACACCTTC

J: TRBJ1-1
size: -
D: TRBD1
V: TRBV7-2
CDR3: CASSPRQGANTEAFF
DNA: TGTGCCAGCAGCCCCAGACAGGGGGCGAACACTGAAGCTTTCTTT

J: TRBJ1-4
size: -
D: -
V: TRBV10-3
CDR3: CAISELGQGEKLFF
DNA: TGTGCCATCAGTGAACTGGGGCAGGGGGAAAAACTGTTTTTT

J: TRBJ1-2
size: few
D: -
V: TRBV2
CDR3: CASPGRANYGYTF
DNA: TGTGCCTCACCCGGCAGGGCGAACTATGGCTACACCTTC

J: TRBJ2-7
size: -
D: TRBD1
V: TRBV6-6
CDR3: CASRLPGQGYYEQYF
DNA: TGTGCCAGCAGGCTTCCGGGACAGGGCTACTACGAGCAGTACTTC

J: TRBJ2-3
size: -
D: -
V: TRBV4-2
CDR3: CASSQAGRQSTDTQYF
DNA: TGTGCCAGCAGCCAGGCGGGGAGGCAGAGCACAGATACGCAGTATTTT

J: TRBJ1-6
size: -
D: TRBD1
V: TRBV2
CDR3: CATQDRENSPLHF
DNA: TGTGCCACGCAGGACAGGGAGAATTCACCCCTCCACTTT

J: TRBJ2-2
size: -
D: -
V: TRBV27
CDR3: CASSSLGDYTGELFF
DNA: TGTGCCAGCAGTTCTTTGGGGGACTACACCGGGGAGCTGTTTTTT

J: TRBJ2-2
size: -
D: TRBD1
V: TRBV27
CDR3: CASRGPRTGFAGELFF
DNA: TGTGCCAGCAGGGGACCTCGGACAGGGTTTGCCGGGGAGCTGTTTTTT

J: TRBJ2-7
size: -
D: TRBD1
V: TRBV6-5
CDR3: CASSYGDRGSPYEQYF
DNA: TGTGCCAGCAGTTACGGGGACAGGGGAAGCCCGTACGAGCAGTACTTC